The rows below give T cell receptor beta chains drawn from one sample of a study of blood T cell repertoires in COVID-19. Assay used: immunoSEQ multiplex PCR; TCRdb lists only in-frame clones, some missing. Altogether over 150,000 clones are present, about 88% being singletons, with the ten largest covering roughly a sixth. Sequences were obtained from peripheral blood. Receptors originate from a man aged 50 to 60 with COVID-19, enrolled during active disease. Both conserved end residues are trimmed from each CDR3. Fields, in order: J gene, V gene, CDR3 protein.

>TRBJ1-3|TRBV5-4
ASSRDGSSGNTIY
>TRBJ1-3|TRBV7-8
ASSLLAGKTGNTIY
>TRBJ1-1|TRBV18
ASSPPGGGNTEAF
>TRBJ1-5|TRBV30
AWSGGQRSQPQH
>TRBJ1-5|TRBV27
ASSFLGPHRDSNQPQH
>TRBJ2-3|TRBV5-1
ASSLDTSGDTQY
>TRBJ1-1|TRBV27
ASKHRDRGNTEAF
>TRBJ2-3|TRBV19
ASSARLAGVSTDTQY
>TRBJ1-6|TRBV27
ASSLYADYNSPLH
>TRBJ2-2|TRBV27
ASSLFIAGGGTGELF
>TRBJ1-2|TRBV9
ASSRRDREGIVGGYT
>TRBJ1-5|TRBV5-5
ASSAGTGSYSNQPQH
>TRBJ2-6|TRBV7-8
ASSLAVGGEGANVLT
>TRBJ1-5|TRBV7-9
ASEGTDNQPQH
>TRBJ1-6|TRBV7-2
ASSKQGSSYNSPLH